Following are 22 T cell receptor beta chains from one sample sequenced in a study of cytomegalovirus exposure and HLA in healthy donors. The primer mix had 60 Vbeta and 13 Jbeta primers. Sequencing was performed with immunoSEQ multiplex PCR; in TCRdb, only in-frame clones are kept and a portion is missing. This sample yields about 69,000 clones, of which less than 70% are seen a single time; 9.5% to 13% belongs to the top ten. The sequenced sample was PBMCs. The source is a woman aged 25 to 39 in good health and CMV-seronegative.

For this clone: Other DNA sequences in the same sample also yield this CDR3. CDR3 region: CASSDGGDTDTQYF. The CDR3, as DNA: TGTGCCAGCAGTGACGGCGGGGACACAGATACGCAGTATTTT. The chain combines TRBV6-4 with TRBJ2-3, with D perhaps matching TRBD2 (6 bases). The CDR3 extends over 14 amino acids. Germline lookup yields CDR1 MRHNA and CDR2 SNTAGT. V dropped 2 bases and J dropped 2 bases, with 8 bases sitting between them.

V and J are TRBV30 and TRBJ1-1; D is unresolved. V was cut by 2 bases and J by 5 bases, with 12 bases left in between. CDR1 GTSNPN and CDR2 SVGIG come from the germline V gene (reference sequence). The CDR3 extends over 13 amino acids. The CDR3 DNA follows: TGTGCCTGGAGTTCGGGGTTTGATACTGAAGCTTTCTTT. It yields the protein CAWSSGFDTEAFF. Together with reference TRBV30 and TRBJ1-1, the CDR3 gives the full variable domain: SQTIHQWPATLVQPVGSPLSLECTVEGTSNPNLYWYRQAAGRGLQLLFYSVGIGQISSEVPQNLSASRPQDRQFILSSKKLLLSDSGFYLCAWSSGFDTEAFFGQGTRLTVV.

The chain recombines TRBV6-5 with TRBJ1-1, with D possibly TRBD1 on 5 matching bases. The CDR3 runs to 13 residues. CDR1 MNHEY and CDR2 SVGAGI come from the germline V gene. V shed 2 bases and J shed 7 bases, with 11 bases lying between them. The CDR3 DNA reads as TGTGCCAGCAGTTACGCAGGGTCGGGTGAAGCTTTCTTT. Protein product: CASSYAGSGEAFF.

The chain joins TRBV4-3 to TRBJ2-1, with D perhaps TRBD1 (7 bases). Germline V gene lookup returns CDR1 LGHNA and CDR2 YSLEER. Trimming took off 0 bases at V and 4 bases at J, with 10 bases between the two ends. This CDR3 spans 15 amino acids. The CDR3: CASSQETGRYNEQFF. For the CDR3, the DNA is TGCGCCAGCAGCCAAGAGACAGGGAGGTACAATGAGCAGTTCTTC.

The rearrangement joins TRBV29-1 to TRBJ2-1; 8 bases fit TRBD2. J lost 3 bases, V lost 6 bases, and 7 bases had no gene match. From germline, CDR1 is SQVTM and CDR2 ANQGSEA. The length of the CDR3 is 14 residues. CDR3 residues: CSVGARGDYNEQFF. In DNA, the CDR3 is TGCAGCGTGGGAGCGCGGGGGGACTACAATGAGCAGTTCTTC.

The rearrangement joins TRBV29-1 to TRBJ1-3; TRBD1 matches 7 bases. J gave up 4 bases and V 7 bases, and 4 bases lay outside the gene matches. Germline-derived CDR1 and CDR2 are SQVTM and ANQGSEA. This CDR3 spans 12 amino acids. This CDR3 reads CSGGTDGNTIYF. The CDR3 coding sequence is TGCAGCGGTGGGACAGACGGAAACACCATATATTTT.

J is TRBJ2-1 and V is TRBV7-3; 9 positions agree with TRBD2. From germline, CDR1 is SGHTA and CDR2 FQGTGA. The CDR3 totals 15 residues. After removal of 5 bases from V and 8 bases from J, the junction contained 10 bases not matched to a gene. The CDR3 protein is CASSGARGGADEQFF. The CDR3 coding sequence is TGTGCCAGCAGCGGAGCGCGCGGGGGGGCCGATGAGCAGTTCTTC.

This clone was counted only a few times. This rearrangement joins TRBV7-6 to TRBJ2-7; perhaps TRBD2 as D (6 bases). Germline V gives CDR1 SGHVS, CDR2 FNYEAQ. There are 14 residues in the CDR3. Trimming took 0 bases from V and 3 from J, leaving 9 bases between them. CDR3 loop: CASSLAPGLYEQYF. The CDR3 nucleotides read TGTGCCAGCAGCTTAGCGCCGGGACTCTACGAGCAGTACTTC.

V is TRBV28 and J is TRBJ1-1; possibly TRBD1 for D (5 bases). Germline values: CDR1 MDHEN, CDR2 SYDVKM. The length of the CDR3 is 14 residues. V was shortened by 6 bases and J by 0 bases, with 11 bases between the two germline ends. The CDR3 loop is CASRGLKLNTEAFF. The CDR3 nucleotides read TGTGCCAGCAGGGGGCTTAAGTTGAACACTGAAGCTTTCTTT.

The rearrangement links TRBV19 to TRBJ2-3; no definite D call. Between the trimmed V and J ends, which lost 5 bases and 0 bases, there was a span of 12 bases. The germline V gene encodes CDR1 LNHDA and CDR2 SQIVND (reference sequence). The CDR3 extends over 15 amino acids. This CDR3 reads CASSDARSSTDTQYF. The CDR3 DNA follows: TGTGCCAGTAGTGATGCGCGGTCTAGCACAGATACGCAGTATTTT.

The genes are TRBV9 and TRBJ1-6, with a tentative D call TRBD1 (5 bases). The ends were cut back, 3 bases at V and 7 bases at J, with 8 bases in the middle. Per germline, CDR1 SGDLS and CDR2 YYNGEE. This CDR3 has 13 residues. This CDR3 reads CASSATENSPLHF. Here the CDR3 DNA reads TGTGCCAGCAGCGCGACAGAGAATTCACCCCTCCACTTT.

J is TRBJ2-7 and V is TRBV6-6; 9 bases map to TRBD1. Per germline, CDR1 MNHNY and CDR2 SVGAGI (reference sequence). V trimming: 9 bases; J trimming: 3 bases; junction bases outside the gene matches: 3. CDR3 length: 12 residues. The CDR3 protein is CARTTGGYEQYF. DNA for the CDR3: TGTGCCAGGACGACAGGGGGCTACGAGCAGTACTTC.

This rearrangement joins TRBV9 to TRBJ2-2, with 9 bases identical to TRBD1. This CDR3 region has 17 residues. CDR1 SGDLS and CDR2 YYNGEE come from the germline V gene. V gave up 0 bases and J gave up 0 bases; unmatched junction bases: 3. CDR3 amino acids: CASSVEGDRANTGELFF. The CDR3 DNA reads TGTGCCAGCAGCGTAGAGGGGGACAGGGCGAACACCGGGGAGCTGTTTTTT.

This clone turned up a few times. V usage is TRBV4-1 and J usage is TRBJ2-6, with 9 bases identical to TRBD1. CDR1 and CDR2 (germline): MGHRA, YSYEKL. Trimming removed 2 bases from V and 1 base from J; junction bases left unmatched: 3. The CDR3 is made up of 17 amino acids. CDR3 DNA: TGCGCCAGCAGCCAACCGGGACAGGGATCTGGGGCCAACGTCCTGACTTTC. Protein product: CASSQPGQGSGANVLTF.

The CDR3 nucleotides are TGTGCCAGCAGCACAGGGTTCTCCTACGAGCAGTACTTC. As protein: CASSTGFSYEQYF. This chain connects TRBV7-2 to TRBJ2-7; tentatively, D is TRBD1 (6 bases). Trimming removed 5 bases at V and 0 bases at J, with 8 bases between. The germline gives CDR1 SGHTA, CDR2 FQGNSA. This CDR3 region has 13 residues.

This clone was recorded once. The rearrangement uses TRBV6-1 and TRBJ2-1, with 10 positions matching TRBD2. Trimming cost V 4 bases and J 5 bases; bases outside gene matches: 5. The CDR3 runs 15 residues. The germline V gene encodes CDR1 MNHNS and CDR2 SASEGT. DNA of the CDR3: TGTGCCAGCAGTGGTCGGACTAGCGGTAACAATGAGCAGTTCTTC. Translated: CASSGRTSGNNEQFF.

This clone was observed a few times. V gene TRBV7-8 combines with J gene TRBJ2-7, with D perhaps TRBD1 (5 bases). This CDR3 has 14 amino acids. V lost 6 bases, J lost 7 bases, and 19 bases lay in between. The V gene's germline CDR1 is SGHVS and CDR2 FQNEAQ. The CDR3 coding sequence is TGTGCCAGCAGAACCCAACAGGCCGCCCGGGAGCAGTACTTC. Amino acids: CASRTQQAAREQYF.

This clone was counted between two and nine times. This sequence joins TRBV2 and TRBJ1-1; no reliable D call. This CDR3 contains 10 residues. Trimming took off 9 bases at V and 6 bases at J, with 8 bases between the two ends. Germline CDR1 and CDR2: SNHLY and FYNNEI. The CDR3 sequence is CASVRSEAFF. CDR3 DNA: TGTGCCAGTGTCAGGTCTGAAGCTTTCTTT. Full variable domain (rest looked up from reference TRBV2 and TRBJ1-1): EPEVTQTPSHQVTQMGQEVILRCVPISNHLYFYWYRQILGQKVEFLVSFYNNEISEKSEIFDDQFSVERPDGSNFTLKIRSTKLEDSAMYFCASVRSEAFFGQGTRLTVV.

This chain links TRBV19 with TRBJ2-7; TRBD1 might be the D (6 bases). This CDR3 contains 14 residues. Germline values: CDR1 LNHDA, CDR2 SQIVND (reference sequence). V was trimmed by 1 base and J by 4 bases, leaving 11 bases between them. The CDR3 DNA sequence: TGTGCCAGTAGTATAGGGACAGATGTGTACGAGCAGTACTTC. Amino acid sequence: CASSIGTDVYEQYF.

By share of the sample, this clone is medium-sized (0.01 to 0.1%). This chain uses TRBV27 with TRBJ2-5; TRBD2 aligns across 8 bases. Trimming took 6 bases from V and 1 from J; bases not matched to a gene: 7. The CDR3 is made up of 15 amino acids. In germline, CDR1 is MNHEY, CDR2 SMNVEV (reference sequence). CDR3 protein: CASSTLAGIQETQYF. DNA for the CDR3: TGTGCCAGCAGCACCTTAGCGGGGATCCAAGAGACCCAGTACTTC.

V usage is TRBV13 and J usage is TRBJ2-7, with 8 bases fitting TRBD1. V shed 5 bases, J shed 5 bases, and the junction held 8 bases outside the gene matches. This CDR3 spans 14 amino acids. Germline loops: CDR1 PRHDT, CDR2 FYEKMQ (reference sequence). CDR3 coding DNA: TGTGCCAGCAGCCCGTCGACAGGGGCCGACGAGCAGTACTTC. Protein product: CASSPSTGADEQYF.

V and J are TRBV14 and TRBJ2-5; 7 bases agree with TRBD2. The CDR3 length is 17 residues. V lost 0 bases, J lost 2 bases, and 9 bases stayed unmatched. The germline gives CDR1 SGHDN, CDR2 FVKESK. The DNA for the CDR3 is TGTGCCAGCAGCCAAGATCTCACTAGCGCAAGACAAGAGACCCAGTACTTC. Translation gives CASSQDLTSARQETQYF.